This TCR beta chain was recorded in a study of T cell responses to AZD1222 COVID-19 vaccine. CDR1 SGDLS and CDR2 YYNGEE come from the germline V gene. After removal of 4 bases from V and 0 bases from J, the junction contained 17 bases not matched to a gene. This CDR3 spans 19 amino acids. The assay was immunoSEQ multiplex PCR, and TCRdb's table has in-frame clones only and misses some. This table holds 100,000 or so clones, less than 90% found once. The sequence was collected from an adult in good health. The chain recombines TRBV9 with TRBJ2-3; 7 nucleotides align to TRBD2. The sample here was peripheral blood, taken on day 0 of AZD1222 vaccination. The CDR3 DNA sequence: TGTGCCAGCAGCCTAGCCGGCCTAGCGGCTCCTACTAGCACAGATACGCAGTATTTT. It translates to CASSLAGLAAPTSTDTQYF.